This paragraph reports one T cell receptor (beta chain). Its cognate antigen has yet to be identified. No qualities accompany the bases; no much larger clone lies one base away. The sample is drawn from a study of cytotoxic CD8 clonotypes in ibrutinib-treated CLL (dated by TCRdb to the early 2020s). As for the study more broadly: The cohort had over ten relapsed/refractory and approximately 15 treatment-naive patients; about 17 were IGHV unmutated. Responses were partial in around 24 patients and complete in 2; after median around 65 months follow-up, 14 stayed in remission and roughly twelve progressed. Response samples were taken after a median of 12 months on treatment, ranging from about 6 to 40 months. On average, each sample had approximately 260,000 productive templates and almost 95,000 productive rearrangements. Longitudinal samples were available for about 30% of the 86 trial participants. Cryopreserved peripheral blood mononuclear cells were obtained before treatment, at response, and at either sustained remission or disease progression. The research as a whole found: Baseline clonality exceeded that of age-matched healthy donors and correlated strongly with circulating CD8+ T-cell counts. Public clonotypes were rare and either shrank or stayed stable during treatment, and the rise in clonality at ibrutinib response reflected expansion of private clonotypes. Sustained-remission and progressing patients did not have matched sampling times, and lymph node repertoires were not examined. An increase in clonality was observed at ibrutinib response, with clonality remaining stable during sustained remission and falling back toward baseline at progression.

For TCR beta library preparation, roughly 2.2 micrograms of genomic DNA were isolated from cryopreserved PBMCs. High-throughput TCR beta sequencing was performed on longitudinal blood samples from CLL patients receiving ibrutinib monotherapy. The patients took part in an open-label, single-center phase 2 trial of ibrutinib monotherapy. V was cut back by 5 bases and J by 4 bases, leaving a gap of 14 bases between them. The CDR3 sequence holds 14 residues, the cysteine and phenylalanine included. Of the read, only the CDR3 DNA is kept; its 42 bases are in frame from base 1. Via the germline V gene (reference sequence), CDR1 is LNHDA and CDR2 SQIVND. A MiSeq instrument was used for deep resolution sequencing, which targeted depths ranging from 1 in 1 million up to 1 in 200,000 T cells, with coverage averaging 10x for each clonotype. The immunoSEQ hsTCRB Kit was used to generate the TCR beta libraries. From the authors' description of their analysis: Data were analyzed with ImmunoSEQ Data Assistant and ImmunoSEQ Analyzer, with V, D and J genes assigned per IMGT definitions. Clonality was computed as one minus normalized Shannon entropy of productive rearrangement frequencies, ranging from 0 to 1. Only overrepresented clonotypes making up at least 0.05% of the repertoire of each patient were included in the public clonotype analysis. Thirteen repertoires from age-matched healthy donors, obtained from immuneACCESS, served as clonality controls. This is the immuneACCESS table as TCRdb keeps it, with only in-frame sequences that have V and J called. A part of the clones is gone; compared with another copy, unresolved V genes explain less than half, and the rest is unexplained. V, J and clone size derive from that table, while D and trimming were established from the DNA sequence. For this sample there are 65,000 to 95,000 clones; 70% to 90% appear just once. The ten biggest clones cover around 5% of the sample.

The clonotype was recovered from a human donor with chronic lymphocytic leukemia. The chain is made from TRBV19 and TRBJ1-2; the D region possibly corresponds to TRBD1 (6 bases align). The sample was PBMCs, taken before ibrutinib treatment. The CDR3 region has the sequence CASSSQQGGYGYTF. At the DNA level, the sequence is TGTGCCAGTAGTTCACAACAGGGTGGCTATGGCTACACCTTC.